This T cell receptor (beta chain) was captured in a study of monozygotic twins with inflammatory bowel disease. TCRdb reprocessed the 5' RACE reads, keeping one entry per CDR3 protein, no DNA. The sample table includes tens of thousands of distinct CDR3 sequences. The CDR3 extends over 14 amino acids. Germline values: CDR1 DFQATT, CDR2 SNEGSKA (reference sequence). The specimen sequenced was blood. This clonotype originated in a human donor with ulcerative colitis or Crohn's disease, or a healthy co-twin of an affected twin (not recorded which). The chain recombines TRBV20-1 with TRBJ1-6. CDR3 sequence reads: CSARGGGGNSPLHF.